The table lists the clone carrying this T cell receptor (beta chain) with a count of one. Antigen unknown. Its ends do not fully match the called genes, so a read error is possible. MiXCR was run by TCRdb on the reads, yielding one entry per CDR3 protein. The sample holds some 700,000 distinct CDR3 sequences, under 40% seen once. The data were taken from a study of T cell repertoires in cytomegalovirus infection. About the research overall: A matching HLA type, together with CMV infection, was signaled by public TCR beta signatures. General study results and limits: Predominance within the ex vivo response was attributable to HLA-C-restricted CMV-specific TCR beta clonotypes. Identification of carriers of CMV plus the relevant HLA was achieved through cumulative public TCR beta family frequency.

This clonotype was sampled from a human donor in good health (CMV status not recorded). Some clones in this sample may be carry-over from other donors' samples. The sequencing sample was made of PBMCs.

CDR3 nucleotide sequence: TGTGCCAGCAGCCAGACTAGCGGGGGGGCCCCGGCCTTC. As protein: CASSQTSGGAPAF. The chain is built from TRBV4-2 and TRBJ2-1, with TRBD2 identical over 14 bases. The CDR3 contains 13 residues. Germline V gives CDR1 LGHNA, CDR2 YNFKEQ.